The entry below describes one T cell receptor beta chain. Its matching antigen is unknown. The time point here: week 5, during vaccination. A single vaccine dose contained 300 ug of mutant IDH1 20-mer peptide, and topical imiquimod was used with it. This sample is drawn from a study of a mutant IDH1 vaccine in newly diagnosed glioma. Study context: Patients in the study were vaccinated eight times, receiving shots in weeks 1, 3, 5, 7, 11, 15, 19 and 23. Former treatment meant radiotherapy, temozolomide, or both; the majority had gotten both. The initiation of vaccination occurred 4-6 weeks after radiotherapy alone, or with temozolomide cycles.

Broader study findings: Pseudoprogression seemed unlinked to shifts in top peripheral T cell clonotypes.

CDR1 SGHRS and CDR2 YFSETQ come from the germline V gene. The CDR3 runs to 16 residues. Unmatched junction bases numbered 9, after V lost 0 bases and J lost 5 bases. Sequencing was performed with immunoSEQ multiplex PCR; in TCRdb, only in-frame clones are kept and a portion is missing. Here the sample spans 25,000 to 35,000 clones, about 90% being singletons. The rearrangement links TRBV5-1 to TRBJ2-3; 7 nucleotides agree with TRBD2. The material sequenced was peripheral blood mononuclear cells (PBMCs), taken from a glioma patient whose treatment included an IDH1 peptide vaccine. This TCR came from a woman between 40 and 55 years old with glioma. Some clones in this sample may be carry-over from other donors' samples. In DNA, the CDR3 is TGCGCCAGCAGCTTGGGACTAGCCCATGGTGGAGATACGCAGTATTTT. Its protein product is CASSLGLAHGGDTQYF.